Listed here is a single T cell receptor (beta chain). This CDR3 has 13 residues. Germline V gives CDR1 MNHNY, CDR2 SVGAGI (reference sequence). V dropped 6 bases and J dropped 12 bases, with 15 bases sitting between them. The source of the sample is a study of blood T cell repertoires in COVID-19. Background on the study: There were acute and convalescent COVID-19 samples, and they came from the United States, Italy and Spain. T cells, B-cell-depleted T cells, or PBMCs supplied cDNA or gDNA.

As originally analysed: How many nucleated cells were present was estimated from reference gene primer amplification. This table comes from immunoSEQ multiplex PCR, and its TCRdb copy is limited to in-frame clones, with some not included. V, J and clone size derive from that table, while D and trimming were established from the DNA sequence. This sample yields roughly 110,000 clones, of which approximately 88% are seen a single time; about 8.1% belongs to the top ten. The specimen sequenced was peripheral blood. This receptor was identified in a middle-aged woman with acute or convalescent COVID-19. The chain couples TRBV6-6 to TRBJ1-6; tentative D call: TRBD1 (6 bases). CDR3 residues: CASSPSRGGPLHF. The CDR3 region has the DNA TGTGCCAGCAGCCCCAGCCGAGGGGGACCCCTCCACTTT.